These T cell receptor beta chains were read from a single sample in a study of CD8+ T cells in alopecia areata. TCRdb's table, derived via immunoSEQ multiplex PCR, lists solely in-frame clones and lacks some. The sample lists 90,000 to 150,000 clones; roughly two thirds were seen once. Sequencing input: CD4+ T cells sorted from blood. The receptor set was obtained from a human donor in good health. Both conserved end residues are part of each CDR3. D genes are given only for firm matches. Where a row states a size, it is once, few, many or the class of an expanded clone; other rows omit it.

v_gene: TRBV27
abundance: -
d_gene: -
j_gene: TRBJ2-5
CDR3aa: CASHGITQETQYF
CDR3nt: TGTGCCAGCCATGGGATAACCCAAGAGACCCAGTACTTC

v_gene: TRBV7-9
abundance: -
d_gene: -
j_gene: TRBJ1-2
CDR3aa: CASSLAHGVGRAGYTF
CDR3nt: TGTGCCAGCAGCTTAGCTCATGGAGTTGGACGAGCGGGCTACACCTTC

v_gene: TRBV30
abundance: few
d_gene: TRBD1
j_gene: TRBJ2-5
CDR3aa: CAWRDRERQETQYF
CDR3nt: TGTGCCTGGAGGGACAGGGAGCGGCAAGAGACCCAGTACTTC

v_gene: TRBV29-1
abundance: few
d_gene: -
j_gene: TRBJ1-1
CDR3aa: CSASWTENTEAFF
CDR3nt: TGCAGCGCCAGCTGGACAGAGAACACTGAAGCTTTCTTT

v_gene: TRBV29-1
abundance: -
d_gene: -
j_gene: TRBJ1-1
CDR3aa: CSVEVQGRALEAFF
CDR3nt: TGCAGCGTTGAAGTGCAGGGGAGGGCTCTTGAAGCTTTCTTT

v_gene: TRBV6-1
abundance: few
d_gene: -
j_gene: TRBJ1-1
CDR3aa: CASRTGLGMNTEAFF
CDR3nt: TGTGCCAGCAGGACCGGCTTGGGGATGAACACTGAAGCTTTCTTT

v_gene: TRBV2
abundance: -
d_gene: -
j_gene: TRBJ2-2
CDR3aa: CASSRDTGELFF
CDR3nt: TGTGCCAGCTCAAGGGATACCGGGGAGCTGTTTTTT

v_gene: TRBV2
abundance: -
d_gene: -
j_gene: TRBJ1-2
CDR3aa: CASSGGDIRYGYTF
CDR3nt: TGTGCCAGCAGTGGAGGAGACATCCGATATGGCTACACCTTC

v_gene: TRBV29-1
abundance: -
d_gene: -
j_gene: TRBJ1-1
CDR3aa: CSVDSPNTEAFF
CDR3nt: TGCAGCGTTGACAGTCCCAACACTGAAGCTTTCTTT

v_gene: TRBV7-9
abundance: once
d_gene: TRBD1
j_gene: TRBJ2-7
CDR3aa: CASSFRDRVYEQYF
CDR3nt: TGTGCCAGCAGCTTCCGGGACAGGGTGTACGAGCAGTACTTC

v_gene: TRBV11-2
abundance: -
d_gene: -
j_gene: TRBJ2-5
CDR3aa: CASSLGTVSQETQYF
CDR3nt: TGTGCCAGCAGCTTAGGTACAGTCTCCCAAGAGACCCAGTACTTC

v_gene: TRBV25-1
abundance: -
d_gene: -
j_gene: TRBJ2-5
CDR3aa: CASSGGGGYETQYF
CDR3nt: TGTGCCAGCTCCGGAGGGGGGGGGTACGAGACCCAGTACTTC

v_gene: TRBV5-4
abundance: -
d_gene: -
j_gene: TRBJ1-1
CDR3aa: CASSLVGARNTEAFF
CDR3nt: TGTGCCAGCAGCCTAGTAGGGGCTCGGAACACTGAAGCTTTCTTT

v_gene: TRBV28
abundance: few
d_gene: -
j_gene: TRBJ1-2
CDR3aa: CASGGYGYTF
CDR3nt: TGTGCCAGTGGCGGATATGGCTACACCTTC

v_gene: TRBV7-3
abundance: -
d_gene: -
j_gene: TRBJ2-5
CDR3aa: CASSLFPRGKEETQYF
CDR3nt: TGTGCCAGCAGCTTGTTCCCGAGGGGGAAGGAAGAGACCCAGTACTTC

v_gene: TRBV7-9
abundance: -
d_gene: -
j_gene: TRBJ2-3
CDR3aa: CASSRDLRTSTDTQYF
CDR3nt: TGTGCCAGCAGCCGAGACCTCCGAACTAGCACAGATACGCAGTATTTT

v_gene: TRBV6-6
abundance: few
d_gene: -
j_gene: TRBJ2-5
CDR3aa: CASSSSTQTQYF
CDR3nt: TGTGCCAGCAGTTCCAGCACCCAGACCCAGTACTTC

v_gene: TRBV2
abundance: -
d_gene: -
j_gene: TRBJ1-4
CDR3aa: CASRPDLYPEKLFF
CDR3nt: TGTGCCAGCAGGCCCGACCTGTACCCCGAAAAACTGTTTTTT

v_gene: TRBV7-9
abundance: -
d_gene: -
j_gene: TRBJ2-7
CDR3aa: CASSRRDLGYEQYF
CDR3nt: TGTGCCAGCAGCCGACGAGACCTAGGGTACGAGCAGTACTTC

v_gene: TRBV4-1
abundance: -
d_gene: -
j_gene: TRBJ1-1
CDR3aa: CASSLRQDNTEAFF
CDR3nt: TGCGCCAGCAGCCTAAGACAAGACAACACTGAAGCTTTCTTT

v_gene: TRBV30
abundance: -
d_gene: TRBD2
j_gene: TRBJ2-1
CDR3aa: CAWSVASGGIGEQFF
CDR3nt: TGTGCCTGGAGTGTGGCTAGCGGGGGGATAGGTGAGCAGTTCTTC

v_gene: TRBV5-6
abundance: -
d_gene: -
j_gene: TRBJ2-3
CDR3aa: CASSLRRVGNTQYF
CDR3nt: TGTGCCAGCAGCCTGCGACGCGTCGGGAATACGCAGTATTTT

v_gene: TRBV7-2
abundance: -
d_gene: -
j_gene: TRBJ1-2
CDR3aa: CASSSRTRAGGYTF
CDR3nt: TGTGCCAGCAGCTCCAGGACAAGGGCCGGTGGCTACACCTTC

v_gene: TRBV7-2
abundance: -
d_gene: TRBD1
j_gene: TRBJ1-2
CDR3aa: CASSPKSGGHTF
CDR3nt: TGTGCCAGCAGCCCCAAGTCAGGGGGTCACACCTTC

v_gene: TRBV5-6
abundance: -
d_gene: TRBD1
j_gene: TRBJ2-7
CDR3aa: CASSFWDRVGYEQYF
CDR3nt: TGTGCCAGCAGCTTCTGGGACAGGGTAGGCTACGAGCAGTACTTC

v_gene: TRBV5-6
abundance: -
d_gene: -
j_gene: TRBJ1-1
CDR3aa: CASSLEGWNTEAFF
CDR3nt: TGTGCCAGCAGCTTGGAAGGTTGGAATACTGAAGCTTTCTTT

v_gene: TRBV7-9
abundance: few
d_gene: -
j_gene: TRBJ2-2
CDR3aa: CASTVPRHNTGELFF
CDR3nt: TGTGCCAGCACCGTCCCTCGGCATAACACCGGGGAGCTGTTTTTT

v_gene: TRBV5-1
abundance: -
d_gene: TRBD2
j_gene: TRBJ2-3
CDR3aa: CASSPQAGETTDTQYF
CDR3nt: TGCGCCAGCAGCCCGCAAGCGGGGGAGACCACAGATACGCAGTATTTT

v_gene: TRBV25-1
abundance: -
d_gene: -
j_gene: TRBJ1-3
CDR3aa: CASSGTIGASSGNTIYF
CDR3nt: TGTGCCAGCAGTGGGACGATTGGGGCCAGCTCTGGAAACACCATATATTTT

v_gene: TRBV5-1
abundance: -
d_gene: TRBD1
j_gene: TRBJ1-3
CDR3aa: CASSLDNRGSGNTIYF
CDR3nt: TGCGCCAGCAGCTTGGATAACAGGGGTTCTGGAAACACCATATATTTT

v_gene: TRBV11-2
abundance: -
d_gene: TRBD1
j_gene: TRBJ2-3
CDR3aa: CASRSLRGPSEDTQYF
CDR3nt: TGTGCCAGCAGGTCGCTCAGGGGGCCTTCGGAAGATACGCAGTATTTT

v_gene: TRBV7-6
abundance: -
d_gene: -
j_gene: TRBJ2-3
CDR3aa: CASSPLQTDTQYF
CDR3nt: TGTGCCAGCAGCCCTCTCCAGACAGATACGCAGTATTTT

v_gene: TRBV18
abundance: few
d_gene: TRBD1
j_gene: TRBJ2-7
CDR3aa: CASSAQTGGSYEQYF
CDR3nt: TGTGCCAGCTCAGCACAGACAGGGGGGTCCTACGAGCAGTACTTC

v_gene: TRBV6-5
abundance: -
d_gene: -
j_gene: TRBJ2-7
CDR3aa: CASRTGGGYSYEQYF
CDR3nt: TGTGCCAGCAGGACAGGCGGTGGCTACTCCTACGAGCAGTACTTC

v_gene: TRBV11-1
abundance: -
d_gene: TRBD1
j_gene: TRBJ2-3
CDR3aa: CASSRQGVTDTQYF
CDR3nt: TGTGCCAGCAGCCGACAGGGGGTGACAGATACGCAGTATTTT

v_gene: TRBV11-2
abundance: -
d_gene: -
j_gene: TRBJ2-2
CDR3aa: CATKGPSNTGELFF
CDR3nt: TGTGCCACCAAAGGTCCCTCGAACACCGGGGAGCTGTTTTTT

v_gene: TRBV29-1
abundance: -
d_gene: -
j_gene: TRBJ2-1
CDR3aa: CSVWGRSSSYNEQFF
CDR3nt: TGCAGCGTTTGGGGACGGTCGAGCTCCTACAATGAGCAGTTCTTC

v_gene: TRBV14
abundance: few
d_gene: -
j_gene: TRBJ2-1
CDR3aa: CASSQKNTNEQFF
CDR3nt: TGTGCCAGCAGCCAAAAGAATACCAATGAGCAGTTCTTC